Below are 21 T cell receptor beta chains sequenced from a single sample in a study of blood T cells in healthy people across ages. Then a second PCR, running about 6 to 12 cycles, was carried out with a sample-barcoded 5' primer and a J-beta primer mix. TCRdb ran MiXCR on the 5' RACE reads and lists one entry per CDR3 protein. The sample yields 550,000 to 750,000 distinct CDR3 sequences, 20% to 25% seen once. Sequenced input: blood. These receptors were obtained from a man between 65 and 85 years old in good health.

This clonotype occurred many times. The chain combines TRBV7-2 with TRBJ2-7, with TRBD2 matching over 10 bases. The junction had 4 bases not matched to a gene; V was cut back by 8 bases and J by 3 bases. The length of the CDR3 is 13 residues. The germline CDR1 and CDR2 sequences are SGHTA and FQGNSA. The chain's CDR3 is CASSRTSGYEQYF. The CDR3 nucleotides read TGTGCCAGCTCACGGACTAGCGGCTACGAGCAGTACTTC.

The genes are TRBV7-2 and TRBJ2-2; D is tentatively TRBD1 or TRBD2 (6 bases each). This CDR3 contains 16 residues. From germline, CDR1 is SGHTA and CDR2 FQGNSA. Trimming pared 6 bases from V and 1 base from J, leaving 15 bases between. CDR3 nucleotide sequence: TGTGCCAGCAGTCCGGACAGAGCGGGGAACACCGGGGAGCTGTTTTTT. Encoded protein: CASSPDRAGNTGELFF.

CDR3 residues: CASSPWDREKLFF. The CDR3 DNA reads as TGTGCCAGCAGCCCCTGGGACAGGGAAAAACTGTTTTTT. The V and J genes are TRBV7-2 and TRBJ1-4; 8 bases match TRBD1. The CDR3 has 13 residues. Trimming cost V 5 bases and J 8 bases; bases outside gene matches: 4. Germline CDR1 SGHTA, CDR2 FQGNSA.

This clonotype has just a few counts. The chain links TRBV25-1 to TRBJ2-3; TRBD1 is a possible D gene (5 bases). Trimming left V 5 bases short and J 1 base short, with 10 bases between. The CDR3 length is 14 residues. CDR1 is MGHDK, CDR2 SYGVNS, per germline. In nucleotides, the CDR3 is TGTGCCAGCAGTCGCAGGGCTGGCACAGATACGCAGTATTTT. Translated, it gives CASSRRAGTDTQYF.

Concerning this clonotype: At one of its ends the junction is not consistent with the germline gene, which may arise from a read error. This chain uses TRBV25-1 with TRBJ2-5, with D perhaps TRBD2 (5 bases). The germline CDR1 and CDR2 sequences are MGHDK and SYGVNS. The CDR3 has 15 residues. CDR3 residues: CASSGSVPPYNERFF. As DNA, the CDR3 is TGTGCCAGCAGTGGCTCCGTTCCACCCTACAATGAGCGGTTCTTC.

The V call is TRBV5-1, the J call TRBJ2-1; TRBD1 matches 8 bases. The germline V gene encodes CDR1 SGHRS and CDR2 YFSETQ. The ends lost 0 bases at V and 6 bases at J; junction bases unmatched: 2. CDR3 length: 14 amino acids. This CDR3 reads CASSLDRGINEQFF. CDR3 DNA: TGCGCCAGCAGCTTGGACAGGGGGATCAATGAGCAGTTCTTC.

This clonotype appeared a few times. J is TRBJ2-5 and V is TRBV7-9; perhaps TRBD1 as D (6 bases). This CDR3 comprises 15 residues. CDR1 is SEHNR, CDR2 FQNEAQ, per germline (reference sequence). Trimming removed 1 base from V and 0 bases from J, with 9 bases in between. CDR3 sequence reads: CASSLGTVDQETQYF. CDR3 bases: TGTGCCAGCAGCTTAGGGACAGTGGACCAAGAGACCCAGTACTTC.

This clonotype showed up just a few times. The J gene is TRBJ1-1, the V gene TRBV5-1; D is undetermined. This CDR3 region has 14 residues. Germline values: CDR1 SGHRS, CDR2 YFSETQ. Trimming took 0 bases from V and 5 from J, leaving 11 bases between them. The CDR3 DNA reads TGCGCCAGCAGCTTGGCCCCGGGGATGACTGAAGCTTTCTTT. As protein: CASSLAPGMTEAFF.

The count of this clonotype is one. One junction end does not reproduce the germline sequence, and a read error may be involved. J is TRBJ2-1 and V is TRBV5-6; maybe TRBD2 (5 bases). Per the germline V gene, CDR1 is SGHDT and CDR2 is YYEEEE. This CDR3 is built from 15 residues. The CDR3 bases are TGTGCCAGCAGCTTGACTGGCGGAGGCTACAATGAGCAGTCCTTC. It is translated as CASSLTGGGYNEQSF.

This clonotype has just a few counts. V gene TRBV15 combines with J gene TRBJ1-2, with a possible D match to TRBD1 (6 bases). V lost 5 bases and J lost 6, with 22 bases in between. The CDR3 spans 16 residues. Germline V gene lookup returns CDR1 LNHNV and CDR2 YYDKDF (reference sequence). CDR3 in amino acids: CATSSDLKAGENGYTF. For the CDR3, the DNA is TGTGCCACCAGCTCCGACTTGAAGGCAGGGGAGAATGGCTACACCTTC. The full variable domain, with the rest looked up from reference TRBV15 and TRBJ1-2, is DAMVIQNPRYQVTQFGKPVTLSCSQTLNHNVMYWYQQKSSQAPKLLFHYYDKDFNNEADTPDNFQSRRPNTSFCFLDIRSPGLGDTAMYLCATSSDLKAGENGYTFGSGTRLTVV.

This clonotype appeared many times. The gene calls are TRBV11-2 and TRBJ2-5; 12 nucleotides align to TRBD2. V was pared by 2 bases and J by 4 bases, with 8 bases of the junction left unmatched. The CDR3 sequence is 17 residues long. Germline V gene sequence: CDR1 SGHAT, CDR2 FQNNGV. CDR3 sequence (DNA): TGTGCCAGCAGCTTAAAATGGGCTAGCGGGAGGGTAGAGACCCAGTACTTC. It yields the protein CASSLKWASGRVETQYF.

This chain joins TRBV5-1 and TRBJ2-1; D remains unclear. This CDR3 is 15 amino acids long. V was pared by 4 bases and J by 0 bases, with 11 bases between. Germline CDR1 is SGHRS and CDR2 is YFSETQ. The CDR3 bases are TGCGCCAGCAGCGCCGACCAGAGCTCCTACAATGAGCAGTTCTTC. Translating gives CASSADQSSYNEQFF. Filled out from reference TRBV5-1 and TRBJ2-1, the complete variable domain reads KAGVTQTPRYLIKTRGQQVTLSCSPISGHRSVSWYQQTPGQGLQFLFEYFSETQRNKGNFPGRFSGRQFSNSRSEMNVSTLELGDSALYLCASSADQSSYNEQFFGPGTRLTVL.

This chain connects TRBV5-1 to TRBJ1-1; D unclear. The CDR3 has 15 residues. CDR1 is SGHRS, CDR2 YFSETQ, per germline. V was shortened by 4 bases and J by 1 base, with 14 bases between the two germline ends. The CDR3: CASSPLTGENTEAFF. For the CDR3, the DNA is TGCGCCAGCAGCCCTCTAACTGGGGAGAACACTGAAGCTTTCTTT.

This clonotype was seen more than once but under ten times. The gene calls are TRBV7-9 and TRBJ2-1, with 10 bases aligning to TRBD2. CDR3 length equals 16 residues. V was pared by 5 bases and J by 3 bases, with 7 bases of the junction left unmatched. In germline, CDR1 is SEHNR, CDR2 FQNEAQ (reference sequence). The CDR3 sequence is CASSLPGLADYNEQFF. The CDR3 DNA sequence: TGTGCCAGCAGCCTTCCAGGACTAGCGGACTACAATGAGCAGTTCTTC.

This rearrangement joins TRBV20-1 to TRBJ2-2; 7 bases fit TRBD2. The germline V gene encodes CDR1 DFQATT and CDR2 SNEGSKA (reference sequence). The CDR3 is 16 amino acids. J gave up 3 bases and V 3 bases, and 10 bases lay outside the gene matches. The CDR3 sequence: CSASATSGGHTGELFF. The CDR3 DNA reads TGCAGTGCTAGCGCAACCTCGGGAGGCCACACCGGGGAGCTGTTTTTT.

The V gene is TRBV11-2, the J gene TRBJ1-4; no firm D call. With 9 bases removed from V and 3 bases from J, the gap between germline ends came to 11 bases. The germline gives CDR1 SGHAT, CDR2 FQNNGV. CDR3 length: 13 residues. In nucleotides, the CDR3 is TGTGCCAGTACATCTTACGCTAATGAAAAACTGTTTTTT. Translating it yields CASTSYANEKLFF.

The chain links TRBV20-1 to TRBJ2-1, with 8 nucleotides matching TRBD2. There are 16 residues in the CDR3. The V gene's germline CDR1 is DFQATT and CDR2 SNEGSKA (reference sequence). V was clipped by 2 bases and J by 2 bases; unmatched bases: 8. CDR3 sequence reads: CSARSQLADTYNEQFF. In DNA, the CDR3 is TGCAGTGCTAGATCCCAACTAGCGGATACCTACAATGAGCAGTTCTTC.

Note on this clonotype: The junction departs from germline at one end; a sequencing error may be responsible. The chain employs TRBV19 and TRBJ1-2; D might be TRBD1 (6 bases). The CDR3 has 12 residues. CDR1 and CDR2 from the germline V gene are LNHDA and SQIVND (reference sequence). The CDR3 DNA is TGTGCCAGCGGACAGATGAACTATGGTTACACCTTC. Its translation is CASGQMNYGYTF. The complete variable domain, with remaining parts taken from reference TRBV19 and TRBJ1-2, reads DGGITQSPKYLFRKEGQNVTLSCEQNLNHDAMYWYRQDPGQGLRLIYYSQIVNDFQKGDIAEGYSVSREKKESFPLTVTSAQKNPTAFYLCASGQMNYGYTFGSGTRLTVV.

J is TRBJ2-5 and V is TRBV20-1, with 8 bases matching TRBD2. Trimming removed 5 bases from V and 9 bases from J; junction bases left unmatched: 8. The germline CDR1 and CDR2 sequences are DFQATT and SNEGSKA (reference sequence). This CDR3 contains 12 residues. The CDR3 reads CSARTSTGPQYF. CDR3 DNA: TGCAGTGCTCGGACTAGCACGGGGCCCCAGTACTTC.

On this clonotype itself: One junction end disagrees with the germline gene, perhaps due to a read error. The chain employs TRBV6-5 and TRBJ1-2; TRBD1 matches at 8 bases. The V gene's germline CDR1 is MNHEY and CDR2 SVGAGI. This CDR3 region has 13 residues. The CDR3 bases are TGTGCCGGCAGAACCGGGACAGGCTATGGCTACACCTTC. Protein: CAGRTGTGYGYTF.

This clonotype was seen more than once but under ten times. The chain recombines TRBV12-3 or TRBV12-4 with TRBJ2-3; the match to TRBD2 covers 11 bases. V shed 3 bases, J shed 0 bases, and the junction held 8 bases outside the gene matches. The CDR3 runs 18 residues. The CDR3 here is CASSFPGLAVSSTDTQYF. The CDR3 DNA follows: TGTGCCAGCAGTTTTCCGGGACTAGCGGTTTCCAGCACAGATACGCAGTATTTT.